The clone carrying this T cell receptor beta chain showed up many times. J lost 1 base, V lost 3 bases, and 3 bases had no gene match. Germline V gene lookup returns CDR1 SQVTM and CDR2 ANQGSEA. The CDR3 has 14 amino acids. This entry belongs to a study of regulatory T cells in long-lasting Graves disease. Time point defined: persistent/refractory GD, antithyroid drugs over 5 years with positive TRAb. PBMC-extracted RNA yielded the TCR library. Assembly of TCR beta libraries relied on iRepertoire HTBI primers together with Arm-PCR of CDR3 regions. Via MiXCR, TCRdb re-called the multiplex PCR reads, giving one row per CDR3 protein. Among hundreds of thousands of distinct CDR3 sequences listed, around 20% were seen once.

The clonotype originates from a female donor with Graves disease. Sequencing was performed on peripheral blood mononuclear cells (PBMCs), taken when the disease was refractory, from a patient treated with antithyroid drugs. The chain joins TRBV29-1 to TRBJ1-2; 9 positions match TRBD1. The CDR3 region has the DNA TGCAGCGTTGAGGGACAGGGTCTTAACTATGGCTACACCTTC. This sequence encodes CSVEGQGLNYGYTF.